Listed below are T cell receptor beta chains from one sample, sequenced in a study of shared clonotypes between healthy human individuals. Sequencing used immunoSEQ multiplex PCR; TCRdb keeps in-frame clones, though not all of them. This sample has about 870,000 clones, with 80% to 95% found just once. The source material was naive CD8+ T cells sorted from blood. The source of these receptors is a man younger than 45 in good health. Both conserved end residues are part of each CDR3. Fields, in order: J gene, V gene, clone size, D gene, CDR3 protein, CDR3 DNA. A D gene is named only where the DNA matches it firmly. Clone size is given for some rows only: seen once, a few or many times, or a class if the clone is expanded.

j_call: TRBJ1-4; v_call: TRBV7-9; clone_size: NA; d_call: NA; cdr3_aa: CASSSERTQGGAEKLFF; cdr3_nt: TGTGCCAGCAGCTCAGAAAGGACACAGGGTGGGGCAGAAAAACTGTTTTTT
j_call: TRBJ1-3; v_call: TRBV7-9; clone_size: few; d_call: NA; cdr3_aa: CASSLLPGLRAGNTIYF; cdr3_nt: TGTGCCAGCAGCTTACTGCCCGGCCTGAGAGCTGGAAACACCATATATTTT
j_call: TRBJ1-4; v_call: TRBV2; clone_size: NA; d_call: NA; cdr3_aa: CASSQAGDREKLFF; cdr3_nt: TGTGCCAGCAGTCAAGCAGGGGACCGCGAAAAACTGTTTTTT
j_call: TRBJ1-5; v_call: TRBV27; clone_size: NA; d_call: NA; cdr3_aa: CASRTRTGGQPQHF; cdr3_nt: TGTGCCAGCAGGACACGGACGGGGGGTCAGCCCCAGCATTTT
j_call: TRBJ2-7; v_call: TRBV5-1; clone_size: once; d_call: NA; cdr3_aa: CASSRGDYEQYF; cdr3_nt: TGCGCCAGCAGCCGCGGAGACTACGAGCAGTACTTC
j_call: TRBJ2-1; v_call: TRBV27; clone_size: NA; d_call: NA; cdr3_aa: CASSLVEGFYNEQFF; cdr3_nt: TGTGCCAGCAGTCTCGTTGAAGGGTTTTACAATGAGCAGTTCTTC
j_call: TRBJ2-3; v_call: TRBV2; clone_size: NA; d_call: TRBD1; cdr3_aa: CASKGQITDTQYF; cdr3_nt: TGTGCCAGCAAGGGACAGATCACAGATACGCAGTATTTT
j_call: TRBJ2-5; v_call: TRBV29-1; clone_size: NA; d_call: TRBD1; cdr3_aa: CSVGALDRGSETQYF; cdr3_nt: TGCAGCGTTGGAGCCTTGGACAGGGGGTCGGAGACCCAGTACTTC
j_call: TRBJ2-7; v_call: TRBV29-1; clone_size: NA; d_call: TRBD1; cdr3_aa: CSVVVMTGRVYEQYF; cdr3_nt: TGCAGCGTTGTCGTTATGACAGGGAGAGTTTACGAGCAGTACTTC
j_call: TRBJ1-5; v_call: TRBV28; clone_size: NA; d_call: TRBD1; cdr3_aa: CASINRGPLDQPQHF; cdr3_nt: TGTGCCAGCATTAACAGGGGGCCTCTAGATCAGCCCCAGCATTTT
j_call: TRBJ2-2; v_call: TRBV7-2; clone_size: once; d_call: TRBD2; cdr3_aa: CASSYPTSGKNTGELFF; cdr3_nt: TGTGCCAGCAGCTACCCGACTAGCGGGAAGAACACCGGGGAGCTGTTTTTT
j_call: TRBJ1-1; v_call: TRBV2; clone_size: NA; d_call: NA; cdr3_aa: CASSISTEAFF; cdr3_nt: TGTGCCAGCAGTATCAGCACTGAAGCTTTCTTT
j_call: TRBJ2-7; v_call: TRBV27; clone_size: NA; d_call: NA; cdr3_aa: CASGNRVSYEQYF; cdr3_nt: TGTGCCAGCGGAAACAGGGTTTCCTACGAGCAGTACTTC
j_call: TRBJ2-2; v_call: TRBV29-1; clone_size: NA; d_call: NA; cdr3_aa: CSVDSQNTGELFF; cdr3_nt: TGCAGCGTTGATTCACAGAACACCGGGGAGCTGTTTTTT
j_call: TRBJ1-1; v_call: TRBV5-4; clone_size: NA; d_call: TRBD1; cdr3_aa: CASSWDRQGLNTEAFF; cdr3_nt: TGTGCCAGCAGCTGGGATAGACAGGGGTTGAACACTGAAGCTTTCTTT
j_call: TRBJ2-3; v_call: TRBV9; clone_size: NA; d_call: NA; cdr3_aa: CASSTLSDTQYF; cdr3_nt: TGTGCCAGCAGCACGCTGTCAGATACGCAGTATTTT
j_call: TRBJ1-2; v_call: TRBV27; clone_size: NA; d_call: TRBD1; cdr3_aa: CASKPGTALNYGYTF; cdr3_nt: TGTGCCAGCAAACCCGGGACAGCCTTAAACTATGGCTACACCTTC
j_call: TRBJ1-5; v_call: TRBV27; clone_size: NA; d_call: NA; cdr3_aa: CASSFSLGQPQHF; cdr3_nt: TGTGCCAGCAGTTTCAGTCTGGGTCAGCCCCAGCATTTT
j_call: TRBJ2-1; v_call: TRBV27; clone_size: NA; d_call: TRBD2; cdr3_aa: CASSPTPWGGNEQFF; cdr3_nt: TGTGCCAGCAGTCCAACACCCTGGGGGGGCAATGAGCAGTTCTTC
j_call: TRBJ2-5; v_call: TRBV27; clone_size: NA; d_call: NA; cdr3_aa: CASSLYKRETQYF; cdr3_nt: TGTGCCAGCAGTTTATATAAGAGGGAGACCCAGTACTTC
j_call: TRBJ2-5; v_call: TRBV2; clone_size: NA; d_call: NA; cdr3_aa: CASSLGPAGETQYF; cdr3_nt: TGTGCCAGCAGCTTGGGCCCCGCGGGGGAGACCCAGTACTTC
j_call: TRBJ2-3; v_call: TRBV27; clone_size: NA; d_call: TRBD1; cdr3_aa: CASSFRPTGPATDTQYF; cdr3_nt: TGTGCCAGCAGTTTTCGACCGACAGGGCCGGCGACAGATACGCAGTATTTT
j_call: TRBJ2-7; v_call: TRBV7-9; clone_size: NA; d_call: NA; cdr3_aa: CASSSGQGETYEQYF; cdr3_nt: TGTGCCAGCAGCTCCGGCCAGGGCGAAACCTACGAGCAGTACTTC
j_call: TRBJ2-1; v_call: TRBV29-1; clone_size: NA; d_call: NA; cdr3_aa: CSVTDYNKGNNEQFF; cdr3_nt: TGCAGCGTTACGGACTACAATAAGGGAAACAATGAGCAGTTCTTC
j_call: TRBJ2-7; v_call: TRBV30; clone_size: NA; d_call: NA; cdr3_aa: CAWGSGDYEQYF; cdr3_nt: TGTGCCTGGGGGTCGGGGGACTACGAGCAGTACTTC